This T cell receptor beta chain was identified in a study of shared clonotypes between healthy human individuals. Study-wide findings and caveats: Tissues were not sampled, only blood, and their repertoires likely differ. Among donors, sharing of clonotypes was expected to be affected by sequencing depth.

Germline V gene lookup returns CDR1 MNHEY and CDR2 SMNVEV (reference sequence). Trimming removed 1 base at V and 3 bases at J, with 13 bases between. There are 15 residues in the CDR3. A CD45RA-negative memory subset and a CD45RA+ naive subset were separated from the CD4+ cells. With regard to this clone: Its antigen is undetermined.

Measured with immunoSEQ multiplex PCR; TCRdb has only the in-frame clones, and not every one. Seen here are some 790,000 clones, over 55% observed once, and the top ten hold approximately 2%. The chain recombines TRBV27 with TRBJ2-7; D may be TRBD1 or TRBD2 (5 bases each). Sequencing input: memory CD4+ T cells sorted from blood. Indicated subset: CD45RA-negative fraction. The source of this sequence is a woman in her 30s in good health. CDR3 region: CASSLFGGRYYEQYF. DNA for the CDR3: TGTGCCAGCAGTTTATTTGGGGGTAGGTACTACGAGCAGTACTTC.